This TCR beta chain was sequenced during a study of blood T cell repertoires in COVID-19. Original data processing: Estimation of nucleated cell counts relied on the amplification of reference gene primers. Generated by immunoSEQ multiplex PCR, the TCRdb table keeps only in-frame clones and is missing some. The D gene and trimming were derived from the DNA, and the V and J assignments and clone size from that table. The sample records about 320,000 clones, 90% being singletons. Germline values: CDR1 LNHDA, CDR2 SQIVND (reference sequence). The CDR3 spans 12 residues. Trimming took 6 bases from V and 11 from J, leaving 16 bases between them. Recruitment covered 25 or so US areas and drew participants whose ages spanned roughly 18 to 95 years. Donors in Cohort 3 who had recovered were those with two negative PCRs, healthcare professional clearance, or resolution of their symptoms.

The V gene is TRBV19, the J gene TRBJ1-1; D uncertain. The specimen was PBMCs or T cells enriched from blood (not recorded which). The TCR was taken from a man aged 60 to 75 who had recovered from COVID-19. The CDR3 loop reads CASSPREGWAFF. The CDR3, as DNA: TGTGCCAGTAGCCCCCGGGAGGGTTGGGCTTTCTTT. The whole variable domain, filled in from reference TRBV19 and TRBJ1-1, reads DGGITQSPKYLFRKEGQNVTLSCEQNLNHDAMYWYRQDPGQGLRLIYYSQIVNDFQKGDIAEGYSVSREKKESFPLTVTSAQKNPTAFYLCASSPREGWAFFGQGTRLTVV.